The rows below give T cell receptor beta chains drawn from one sample of a study of cytomegalovirus exposure and HLA in healthy donors. The repertoire was sequenced with immunoSEQ multiplex PCR; TCRdb's copy has only in-frame clones and lacks some. Of about 120,000 clones in the sample, around 76% were seen once. The sequenced sample was PBMCs. The receptor set was obtained from a man aged 60 to 75 in good health and CMV-seropositive. The CDR3 runs from the conserved cysteine through the conserved F or W. A D gene is named only where the DNA matches it firmly. Some rows mark clone size as missing; the rest say once, few, many or name a class of expanded clone.

j_gene: TRBJ1-5
v_gene: TRBV28
d_gene: -
abundance: -
CDR3nt: TGTGCCACCTGCGGCCGGGGAAATAGCAATCAGCCCCAGCATTTT
CDR3aa: CATCGRGNSNQPQHF

j_gene: TRBJ2-7
v_gene: TRBV19
d_gene: -
abundance: -
CDR3nt: TGTGCCAGTAGTATAGCCCCAGGGGGGAACCCTGGCGAGCAGTACTTC
CDR3aa: CASSIAPGGNPGEQYF

j_gene: TRBJ1-1
v_gene: TRBV5-1
d_gene: -
abundance: -
CDR3nt: TGCGCCAGCAAGGGCTTAGGGGGAGCTTTCTTT
CDR3aa: CASKGLGGAFF

j_gene: TRBJ2-7
v_gene: TRBV29-1
d_gene: TRBD2
abundance: -
CDR3nt: TGCAGCGTTGAACCTAGCGGGAGGGCCTCCTACGAGCAGTACTTC
CDR3aa: CSVEPSGRASYEQYF

j_gene: TRBJ2-1
v_gene: TRBV30
d_gene: -
abundance: -
CDR3nt: TGTGCCTGGAGCGCCGTAGTAGCGTACAATGAGCAGTTCTTC
CDR3aa: CAWSAVVAYNEQFF

j_gene: TRBJ2-7
v_gene: TRBV30
d_gene: -
abundance: -
CDR3nt: TGTGCCTGGAGTGTAGCGAGGGCCTACGAGCAGTACTTC
CDR3aa: CAWSVARAYEQYF

j_gene: TRBJ2-7
v_gene: TRBV7-9
d_gene: TRBD1
abundance: -
CDR3nt: TGTTCCAGCAGCCGAGCCGACAGGGCCTCTCCCTACGAGCAGTACTTC
CDR3aa: CSSSRADRASPYEQYF

j_gene: TRBJ2-6
v_gene: TRBV28
d_gene: -
abundance: -
CDR3nt: TGTGCCAGCAGTGGGCGGGACGGGGCCAACGTCCTGACTTTC
CDR3aa: CASSGRDGANVLTF

j_gene: TRBJ2-1
v_gene: TRBV7-3
d_gene: -
abundance: -
CDR3nt: TGTGCCAGCAGCTCCCACTACGACAATGAGCAGTTCTTC
CDR3aa: CASSSHYDNEQFF

j_gene: TRBJ1-5
v_gene: TRBV9
d_gene: -
abundance: -
CDR3nt: TGTGCCAGCAGCGTTGGAACCCAGGGGACGCCCCAGCATTTT
CDR3aa: CASSVGTQGTPQHF

j_gene: TRBJ1-1
v_gene: TRBV7-9
d_gene: -
abundance: -
CDR3nt: TGTGCCAGCAGATGGGGACATAACACTGAAGCTTTCTTT
CDR3aa: CASRWGHNTEAFF

j_gene: TRBJ1-5
v_gene: TRBV30
d_gene: -
abundance: once
CDR3nt: TGTGCCTGGAGTAGGCAGGGTAATCAGCCCCAGCATTTT
CDR3aa: CAWSRQGNQPQHF

j_gene: TRBJ2-1
v_gene: TRBV11-1
d_gene: -
abundance: -
CDR3nt: TGTGCCAGCAGCCTTTCCGGGACACTCTACAATGAGCAGTTCTTC
CDR3aa: CASSLSGTLYNEQFF

j_gene: TRBJ2-7
v_gene: TRBV28
d_gene: -
abundance: -
CDR3nt: TGTGCCAGCAGTTTAACGGACGCAGGGGGGAATTACGAGCAGTACTTC
CDR3aa: CASSLTDAGGNYEQYF

j_gene: TRBJ1-1
v_gene: TRBV11-2
d_gene: -
abundance: -
CDR3nt: TGTGCCAGCAGCTTAGATCGGGGGACGAACACTGAAGCTTTCTTT
CDR3aa: CASSLDRGTNTEAFF

j_gene: TRBJ2-3
v_gene: TRBV10-1
d_gene: -
abundance: once
CDR3nt: TGCGCCAGCAGTGGGGGGACTCCCCAGGGTACGCAGTATTTT
CDR3aa: CASSGGTPQGTQYF

j_gene: TRBJ2-7
v_gene: TRBV4-1
d_gene: -
abundance: -
CDR3nt: TGCGCCAGCAGCCGGGGACTCCTTGAGAGCGAGCAGTACTTC
CDR3aa: CASSRGLLESEQYF

j_gene: TRBJ2-3
v_gene: TRBV27
d_gene: -
abundance: -
CDR3nt: TGTGCCAGCAGTTTCCACAGGGTTCCAGATACGCAGTATTTT
CDR3aa: CASSFHRVPDTQYF

j_gene: TRBJ2-5
v_gene: TRBV27
d_gene: -
abundance: -
CDR3nt: TGTGCCAGCAGTTTATCGCGGTCCAGGGGAGAGACCCAGTACTTC
CDR3aa: CASSLSRSRGETQYF

j_gene: TRBJ2-1
v_gene: TRBV9
d_gene: -
abundance: -
CDR3nt: TGTGCCAGCAGCGCCGGGGCGGGAACCTACAATGAGCAGTTCTTC
CDR3aa: CASSAGAGTYNEQFF

j_gene: TRBJ2-3
v_gene: TRBV18
d_gene: TRBD2
abundance: -
CDR3nt: TGTGCCAGCTCCTTAGCGGGGATCACAGATACGCAGTATTTT
CDR3aa: CASSLAGITDTQYF

j_gene: TRBJ2-3
v_gene: TRBV7-2
d_gene: TRBD2
abundance: -
CDR3nt: TGTGCCAGCAGCCTCCAGACTAGCGGGGGCACAGATACGCAGTATTTT
CDR3aa: CASSLQTSGGTDTQYF

j_gene: TRBJ1-2
v_gene: TRBV4-1
d_gene: TRBD1
abundance: -
CDR3nt: TGCGCCAGCAGCCACGGACAGGTTAAATATGGCTACACCTTC
CDR3aa: CASSHGQVKYGYTF

j_gene: TRBJ1-4
v_gene: TRBV4-1
d_gene: -
abundance: -
CDR3nt: TGCGCCAGCAGCCAACCGGGGTTCGTAACTTACCTCGAAAAACTGTTTTTT
CDR3aa: CASSQPGFVTYLEKLFF

j_gene: TRBJ2-2
v_gene: TRBV2
d_gene: TRBD1
abundance: few
CDR3nt: TGTGCCAGCAGTGAGGGGGGACAGGGTATCACCGGGGAGCTGTTTTTT
CDR3aa: CASSEGGQGITGELFF

j_gene: TRBJ1-1
v_gene: TRBV29-1
d_gene: -
abundance: -
CDR3nt: TGCAGCGTCGACCAGGCGAACACTGAAGCTTTCTTT
CDR3aa: CSVDQANTEAFF

j_gene: TRBJ2-7
v_gene: TRBV19
d_gene: TRBD1
abundance: -
CDR3nt: TGTGCCAGTAGTCTCCCCGGGACAGGGGGCTTCTACGAGCAGTACTTC
CDR3aa: CASSLPGTGGFYEQYF

j_gene: TRBJ2-1
v_gene: TRBV5-6
d_gene: TRBD2
abundance: -
CDR3nt: TGTGCCAGCAGCTTGAGGACTAGCGGGGCTAATGAGCAGTTCTTC
CDR3aa: CASSLRTSGANEQFF

j_gene: TRBJ1-4
v_gene: TRBV12-5
d_gene: -
abundance: once
CDR3nt: TGTGCTAGTGGTTTGGTACTCCGGGGGACGGTATGGGAAAAACTGTTTTTT
CDR3aa: CASGLVLRGTVWEKLFF